The next 32 T cell receptor beta chains were all read from a single sample in a study of blood T cell repertoires in COVID-19. The repertoire was sequenced with immunoSEQ multiplex PCR; TCRdb's copy has only in-frame clones and lacks some. Here the sample spans about 500,000 clones, around 87% being singletons. Sequencing was done on a sample of PBMCs or T cells enriched from blood (not recorded which). The source is a woman aged 18-30 years who had recovered from COVID-19.

The chain links TRBV23-1 to TRBJ1-2, with a tentative D call TRBD1 (5 bases). TRBV23-1 is designated an ORF whose function remains uncertain. CDR3 length: 15 amino acids. The V gene lost 7 bases and the J gene lost 2 bases, with 17 bases spanning the gap. CDR3 coding DNA: TGCGCCAGCAATCTAGGGTGGGAGGGGAACTATGGCTACACCTTC. Translation gives CASNLGWEGNYGYTF.

This chain connects TRBV18 to TRBJ2-6; a weak D match, TRBD1 (6 bases). The germline V gene has CDR1 KGHSH and CDR2 LQKENI. The CDR3 has 16 residues. Trimming cost V 4 bases and J 2 bases, with 12 bases left between them. CDR3 amino acids: CASSLDSAPGANVLTF. The CDR3 region has the DNA TGTGCCAGCTCACTGGACAGTGCACCTGGGGCCAACGTCCTGACTTTC.

The chain combines TRBV7-2 with TRBJ2-3, with TRBD2 as a possible D gene (6 bases). The V end lost 5 bases, the J end lost 4 bases, and 16 bases lay between the germline ends. CDR3 length: 15 amino acids. From germline, CDR1 is SGHTA and CDR2 FQGNSA. The CDR3 reads CASSPSKEGPDTQYF. In nucleotides, the CDR3 is TGTGCCAGCAGCCCCTCTAAGGAGGGACCAGATACGCAGTATTTT.

V gene TRBV21-1 combines with J gene TRBJ1-2; TRBD1 is taken as the D call from the table, unchecked against the DNA. TRBV21-1 is a pseudogene segment. The CDR3 length is 19 residues. CDR3 loop: CASSDFRFCRGGWDYGYTF. In DNA, the CDR3 is TGTGCCAGCAGCGATTTCCGTTTTTGCCGAGGGGGCTGGGACTATGGCTACACCTTC.

This chain links TRBV18 with TRBJ1-1; 7 nucleotides line up with TRBD1. CDR3 length: 14 amino acids. Germline V lookup: CDR1 KGHSH, CDR2 LQKENI. With V trimmed by 5 bases and J by 5 bases, 8 bases remained unmatched. The CDR3 here is CASSEALQGTEAFF. CDR3 coding DNA: TGTGCCAGCTCAGAAGCCCTACAGGGGACTGAAGCTTTCTTT. The full variable domain, rest sourced from reference TRBV18 and TRBJ1-1, is NAGVMQNPRHLVRRRGQEARLRCSPMKGHSHVYWYRQLPEEGLKFMVYLQKENIIDESGMPKERFSAEFPKEGPSILRIQQVVRGDSAAYFCASSEALQGTEAFFGQGTRLTVV.

The chain combines TRBV9 with TRBJ1-1; D is unresolved. Per the germline V gene, CDR1 is SGDLS and CDR2 is YYNGEE. This CDR3 has 15 amino acids. The V end was cut by 1 base, the J end by 1 base, with 11 bases between. The CDR3 sequence: CASSVSPRGNTEAFF. CDR3 in DNA: TGTGCCAGCAGCGTATCCCCTCGGGGGAACACTGAAGCTTTCTTT.

The gene calls are TRBV23-1 and TRBJ2-7, with a possible D match to TRBD2 (6 bases). Being an ORF, TRBV23-1 has a function that is uncertain. The CDR3 has 15 amino acids. V lost 6 bases and J 5 bases, leaving 20 bases between the germline ends. The CDR3 region is CASRRFDGRTDEQYF. The CDR3 DNA reads as TGCGCCAGCAGACGATTCGATGGGAGGACGGACGAGCAGTACTTC.

Worth noting for this clone: The same CDR3 also results from other DNA sequences found in this sample. The chain joins TRBV18 to TRBJ1-1; D remains ambiguous. The CDR3 runs to 13 residues. Germline lookup yields CDR1 KGHSH and CDR2 LQKENI. The V end was cut by 3 bases, the J end by 0 bases, with 5 bases between. In nucleotides, the CDR3 is TGTGCCAGCTCACCCGGAGTGAACACTGAAGCTTTCTTT. Its protein is CASSPGVNTEAFF.

CDR3 in DNA: TGTGCCAGCAGGAGCGACAGGGGGCCCACTGAAGCTTTCTTT. Protein product: CASRSDRGPTEAFF. The chain joins TRBV6-5 to TRBJ1-1; 10 nucleotides line up with TRBD1. The germline CDR1 and CDR2 sequences are MNHEY and SVGAGI. Trimming at V came to 6 bases and at J to 4 bases, leaving 5 bases not matched to a gene. The CDR3 is made up of 14 amino acids.

For the CDR3, the DNA is TGTGCCAGTAGTCCGTCGTGGCTAGCGGGGGGTTTGGAGACCCAGTACTTC. Its protein product is CASSPSWLAGGLETQYF. The chain recombines TRBV19 with TRBJ2-5; 11 nucleotides agree with TRBD2. The germline gives CDR1 LNHDA, CDR2 SQIVND (reference sequence). CDR3 size: 17 residues. V trimming: 5 bases; J trimming: 5 bases; junction bases outside the gene matches: 13.

This chain's CDR3 is CATSPPGTDTQYF. CDR3 coding DNA: TGCGCCACCTCGCCGCCCGGTACGGATACGCAGTATTTT. J is TRBJ2-3 and V is TRBV10-1; no definite D call. The germline V and J ends were trimmed by 10 bases and 6 bases, with 17 bases remaining between them. The CDR3 consists of 13 residues. Germline V lookup: CDR1 WNHNN, CDR2 SYGVQD (reference sequence).

The gene calls are TRBV14 and TRBJ1-1, with 11 bases aligning to TRBD1. The CDR3 covers 16 residues. V lost 3 bases to trimming and J lost 4 bases; unmatched junction nucleotides: 7. Germline V lookup: CDR1 SGHDN, CDR2 FVKESK. The CDR3 DNA reads TGTGCCAGCAGCCAGCTAGGACAGGGGGCCGCCACTGAAGCTTTCTTT. It specifies CASSQLGQGAATEAFF.

As to this clone: The same CDR3 can be traced to other DNA sequences in this sample. The chain carries TRBV5-1 and TRBJ1-1; D remains unclear. This CDR3 spans 14 amino acids. Germline V gene sequence: CDR1 SGHRS, CDR2 YFSETQ. The V gene lost 0 bases and the J gene lost 1 base, with 7 bases spanning the gap. This CDR3 is CASSLAGRNTEAFF. In nucleotides, the CDR3 is TGCGCCAGCAGCTTGGCAGGAAGGAACACTGAAGCTTTCTTT.

The genes are TRBV10-3 and TRBJ1-2; a possible D gene is TRBD1 (6 bases). CDR1 and CDR2 from the germline V gene are ENHRY and SYGVKD. The V and J ends lost 6 bases and 6 bases respectively, with 17 bases between them. The CDR3 sequence is 14 residues long. CDR3 sequence reads: CAIRPTGGDDGYTF. Written as DNA, the CDR3 is TGTGCCATCAGACCGACAGGTGGGGATGATGGCTACACCTTC.

This chain connects TRBV9 to TRBJ2-5, with 10 bases matching TRBD2. This CDR3 contains 14 residues. Germline trimming cut 5 bases from V and 2 bases from J; bases unmatched to any gene: 3. The germline V gene has CDR1 SGDLS and CDR2 YYNGEE. Written as DNA, the CDR3 is TGTGCCAGCAGTAGGACTAGCGGACAAGAGACCCAGTACTTC. Residues: CASSRTSGQETQYF.

This chain uses TRBV5-1 with TRBJ2-3, with D possibly TRBD2 on 5 matching bases. CDR1 SGHRS and CDR2 YFSETQ come from the germline V gene. There are 15 residues in the CDR3. V lost 3 bases and J lost 2, with 13 bases in between. In DNA form, the CDR3 reads TGCGCCAGCAGCTCGGCGAGCGGACTCACAGATACGCAGTATTTT. This gives the protein CASSSASGLTDTQYF.

This rearrangement joins TRBV5-6 to TRBJ1-1; the D gene is possibly TRBD1 (6 bases). Trimming removed 5 bases at V and 5 bases at J, with 22 bases between. This CDR3 comprises 16 residues. Germline lookup yields CDR1 SGHDT and CDR2 YYEEEE. The CDR3 nucleotides read TGTGCCAGCAGTACTGGGCGGGGGGACACTCGTACTGAAGCTTTCTTT. It is translated as CASSTGRGDTRTEAFF.

On this clone: Other DNA variants within this sample encode the same CDR3. This chain's CDR3 is CASSRDRSYGYTF. In DNA, the CDR3 is TGTGCCAGCAGCAGGGACAGGTCCTATGGCTACACCTTC. This rearrangement joins TRBV7-2 to TRBJ1-2, with 8 bases lining up with TRBD1. The germline CDR1 and CDR2 sequences are SGHTA and FQGNSA. V was clipped by 5 bases and J by 4 bases; unmatched bases: 3. The CDR3 spans 13 residues.

The chain couples TRBV13 to TRBJ2-1; the match to TRBD1 covers 7 bases. The CDR3 loop spans 18 amino acids. The germline gives CDR1 PRHDT, CDR2 FYEKMQ (reference sequence). The ends lost 4 bases at V and 4 bases at J; junction bases unmatched: 16. CDR3 protein: CASSSRTGRSPFYNEQFF. The CDR3 DNA reads as TGTGCCAGCAGCTCTCGGACAGGCCGTTCCCCATTTTACAATGAGCAGTTCTTC. Full variable domain (outside the CDR3, taken from reference TRBV13 and TRBJ2-1): AAGVIQSPRHLIKEKRETATLKCYPIPRHDTVYWYQQGPGQDPQFLISFYEKMQSDKGSIPDRFSAQQFSDYHSELNMSSLELGDSALYFCASSSRTGRSPFYNEQFFGPGTRLTVL.

V usage is TRBV4-2 and J usage is TRBJ2-6; 9 nucleotides agree with TRBD2. The CDR3 extends over 16 amino acids. The ends lost 3 bases at V and 4 bases at J; junction bases unmatched: 4. Germline V gene sequence: CDR1 LGHNA, CDR2 YNFKEQ. CDR3 nucleotide sequence: TGTGCCAGCAGCCAGAGTCTAGCGGGGGGGGCCAACGTCCTGACTTTC. Translating it yields CASSQSLAGGANVLTF.

This chain joins TRBV19 and TRBJ2-7; a possible D gene is TRBD2 (6 bases). The CDR3 runs to 14 residues. Germline CDR1 reads LNHDA; CDR2 reads SQIVND (reference sequence). Deletions cut 3 bases from V and 2 bases from J, with 11 bases between. CDR3 protein: CASSMVGGTYEQYF. The CDR3 DNA follows: TGTGCCAGTAGTATGGTGGGGGGAACCTACGAGCAGTACTTC.

V usage is TRBV24-1 and J usage is TRBJ2-2; D not resolved. Germline V gene sequence: CDR1 KGHDR, CDR2 SFDVKD. This CDR3 has 15 amino acids. V lost 0 bases and J lost 0, with 4 bases in between. CDR3 residues: CATSDLTANTGELFF. DNA of the CDR3: TGTGCCACCAGTGATTTGACAGCGAACACCGGGGAGCTGTTTTTT.

The CDR3 loop reads CASSQEGRGDTQYF. The CDR3 nucleotides read TGCGCCAGCAGCCAAGAAGGGAGAGGAGATACGCAGTATTTT. This rearrangement joins TRBV4-1 to TRBJ2-3, with D perhaps TRBD2 (5 bases). The CDR3 is made up of 14 amino acids. Trimming took off 0 bases at V and 5 bases at J, with 9 bases between the two ends. Germline V gives CDR1 MGHRA, CDR2 YSYEKL.

The CDR3 region is CASSRFSDPPTDTQYF. The CDR3 region has the DNA TGTGCCAGCAGCCGCTTTAGCGACCCTCCGACAGATACGCAGTATTTT. The chain links TRBV9 to TRBJ2-3; maybe TRBD2 (5 bases). This CDR3 region has 16 residues. CDR1 SGDLS and CDR2 YYNGEE come from the germline V gene. V was shortened by 4 bases and J by 3 bases, with 18 bases between the two germline ends.

The rearrangement uses TRBV4-2 and TRBJ1-3; 10 bases line up with TRBD1. The ends lost 8 bases at V and 0 bases at J; junction bases unmatched: 4. This CDR3 region has 15 residues. Germline V gene data show CDR1 as LGHNA and CDR2 as YNFKEQ. The CDR3 DNA follows: TGTGCCAGCGGACAGGGGGGGATCTCTGGAAACACCATATATTTT. Translation: CASGQGGISGNTIYF.

In regard to this clone: Distinct nucleotide sequences in the sample also encode this CDR3. This chain uses TRBV2 with TRBJ1-1; D not resolved. CDR1 and CDR2 from the germline V gene are SNHLY and FYNNEI. V was shortened by 4 bases and J by 2 bases, with 8 bases between the two germline ends. CDR3 size: 13 residues. The CDR3: CASSGGRNTEAFF. CDR3 bases: TGTGCCAGCAGTGGCGGCAGAAACACTGAAGCTTTCTTT.

The rearrangement joins TRBV2 to TRBJ1-1; TRBD1 is a possible D gene (5 bases). This CDR3 is built from 16 residues. Germline V gene sequence: CDR1 SNHLY, CDR2 FYNNEI. V lost 3 bases, J lost 1 base, and 15 bases lay in between. CDR3 region: CASSDPVWGRNTEAFF. In DNA, the CDR3 is TGTGCCAGCAGTGACCCCGTGTGGGGCAGGAACACTGAAGCTTTCTTT.

This chain connects TRBV2 to TRBJ1-1; TRBD1 aligns across 12 bases. The germline V gene has CDR1 SNHLY and CDR2 FYNNEI. Trimming at V came to 5 bases and at J to 10 bases, leaving 8 bases not matched to a gene. This CDR3 comprises 14 residues. CDR3: CASSNPGQGALAFF. The CDR3 DNA follows: TGTGCCAGCAGTAACCCGGGACAGGGGGCTTTAGCTTTCTTT.

Here the CDR3 DNA reads TGCGCCAGCAGCCAAAGACAGGGGTGGCCGGCCGAGCAGTACTTC. Translating it yields CASSQRQGWPAEQYF. V gene TRBV4-1 combines with J gene TRBJ2-7; 8 bases match TRBD1. The CDR3 is 15 amino acids. The junction had 9 bases not matched to a gene; V was cut back by 2 bases and J by 6 bases. Germline V lookup: CDR1 MGHRA, CDR2 YSYEKL.

This sequence joins TRBV7-8 and TRBJ1-1, with D unresolved. CDR3 length equals 15 residues. Germline V gives CDR1 SGHVS, CDR2 FQNEAQ. Trimming took off 5 bases at V and 1 base at J, with 14 bases between the two ends. The CDR3 loop reads CASSLVGRGNTEAFF. Here the CDR3 DNA reads TGTGCCAGCAGCCTGGTTGGGCGGGGGAACACTGAAGCTTTCTTT.

The V call is TRBV5-1, the J call TRBJ2-2; 9 positions agree with TRBD1. CDR3 length: 15 residues. Per the germline V gene, CDR1 is SGHRS and CDR2 is YFSETQ. The V segment lost 6 bases and the J segment 6 bases; nucleotides outside the gene matches: 9. The CDR3 spells CASTPLGQGSGELFF. The CDR3 DNA sequence: TGCGCCAGCACCCCGTTGGGACAGGGTTCCGGGGAGCTGTTTTTT.

The gene calls are TRBV14 and TRBJ1-2; D might be TRBD1 (5 bases). The CDR3 runs 13 residues. The V and J ends lost 3 bases and 8 bases respectively, with 13 bases between them. Per germline, CDR1 SGHDN and CDR2 FVKESK. CDR3 sequence: CASSHVRGSGYTF. The CDR3 DNA reads TGTGCCAGCAGCCATGTTAGGGGATCGGGCTACACCTTC.